The entry that follows covers one TCR beta chain sequence. There are many counts of this clonotype. This receptor's antigen is unknown. Base quality data are lacking; no much larger clone is found one base away. V has 7 bases trimmed and J has 7 bases trimmed; junction bases matching no gene number 6. The CDR3 covers 13 residues, taking in both the cysteine and the phenylalanine. Only the CDR3 DNA stays, 39 bases, in frame from base 1. CDR1 and CDR2 are drawn from the germline V gene: SNHLY, FYNNEI. TCR alpha and beta CDR3 regions were amplified with the iRepertoire nested amplicon-rescue multiplex PCR (arm-PCR) platform from RNA. For one-step reverse transcription and amplification, about 95-400 ng of tissue mRNA or PBMC total RNA was used as input. Following bead purification, Illumina adapters were added by a secondary multiplex PCR, and libraries between 200 and 400 bp were gel-purified. Libraries carried internal 6-nucleotide barcodes used for demultiplexing. Libraries were sequenced on an Illumina MiSeq with 2x220 or 2x250 nucleotide paired-end reads. The authors processed their data as follows. FLASH 1.2.11 was used to merge paired reads, and BWA-MEM then aligned the reads to the GRCh37 human genome before TRA and TRB reads were extracted. An IMGT-derived reference of cassette sequences and CDR3 motifs, with pseudogenes included, was used for V and J assignment. Reads were translated in three frames, and productive CDR3s were defined by a C…FGXG motif without stop codons. Clonotypes were defined as unique combinations of V-J cassette pair and CDR3 amino acid sequence. Filtering of reads was based on Hamming distance, with the threshold set by the sequence error rate of each sample in mapped regions. TCRdb reprocessed the public reads (quality trimming at Q25 with fastp, clone calling with MiXCR) and kept in-frame beta chains. One record per CDR3 amino acid sequence lists the most common genes and DNA. The V and J calls shown here were made by TCRdb, not taken from the authors' results. This sample lists roughly 120,000 distinct CDR3 sequences; approximately 25% were detected once. The ten largest account for 15% of the sample.

The entry originates in a study of glioma-infiltrating T cells (dated by TCRdb to 2015 to 2016). For the study in its entirety: Glioma tissue, non-neoplastic brain tissue and matched peripheral blood mononuclear cells were used as sources from which TCR alpha- and beta-chain repertoires were sequenced. Each tissue-infiltrating repertoire was compared with the same patient's peripheral blood repertoire to measure divergence between tissue and blood T-cell populations. The paired cohort was made up of three low-grade glioma patients, eight or nine primary glioblastoma patients and three non-glioma patients who contributed non-neoplastic brain tissue.

The study at large found these results: The group comparisons were based on small numbers of patients: three non-neoplastic, three low-grade glioma and eight glioblastoma patients. In non-neoplastic patients, VJ-independent divergence between tissue and blood fell below expectation, whereas in all gliomas, and especially in low-grade gliomas, the divergence rose above expectation. Very few CDR3 sequences were shared between tissue and blood, attributed to high CDR3 diversity and limited sampling.

This receptor was identified in a human donor with low-grade glioma or glioblastoma, undergoing nonglioma brain surgery, or in good health (not recorded which). The V and J segments used are TRBV2 and TRBJ2-1; 8 central nucleotides agree with TRBD1. Sequenced: glioma tissue, nonneoplastic brain tissue, or PBMCs (not recorded which). In nucleotide form, the sequence is TGTGCCAGCACCGACAGGGGCCCAAATGAGCAGTTCTTC. It translates to CASTDRGPNEQFF.